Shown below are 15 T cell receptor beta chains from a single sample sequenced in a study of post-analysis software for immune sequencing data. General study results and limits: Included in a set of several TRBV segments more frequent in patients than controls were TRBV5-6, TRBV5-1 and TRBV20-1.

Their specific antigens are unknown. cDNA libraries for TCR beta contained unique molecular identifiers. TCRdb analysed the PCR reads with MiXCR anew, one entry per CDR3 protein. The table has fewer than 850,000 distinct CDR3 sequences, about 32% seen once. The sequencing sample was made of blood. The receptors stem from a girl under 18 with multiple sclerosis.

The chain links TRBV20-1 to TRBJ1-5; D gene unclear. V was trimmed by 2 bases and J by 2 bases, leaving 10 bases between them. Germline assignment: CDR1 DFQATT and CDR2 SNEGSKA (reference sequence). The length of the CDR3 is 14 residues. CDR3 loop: CSARIAGGNQPQHF. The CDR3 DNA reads TGCAGTGCTAGAATCGCTGGGGGCAATCAGCCCCAGCATTTT.

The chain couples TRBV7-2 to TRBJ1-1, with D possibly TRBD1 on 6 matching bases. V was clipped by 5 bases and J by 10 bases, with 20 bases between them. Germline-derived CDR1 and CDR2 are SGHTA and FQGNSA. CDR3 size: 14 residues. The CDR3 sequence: CASSLRDKSRGAFF. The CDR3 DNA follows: TGTGCCAGCAGCCTCCGGGACAAGTCGAGGGGAGCTTTCTTT.

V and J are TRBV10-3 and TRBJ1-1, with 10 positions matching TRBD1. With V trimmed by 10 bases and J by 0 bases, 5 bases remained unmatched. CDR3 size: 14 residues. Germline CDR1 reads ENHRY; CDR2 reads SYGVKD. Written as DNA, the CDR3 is TGTGCCACCCGGACAGGGGGGATGAACACTGAAGCTTTCTTT. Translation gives CATRTGGMNTEAFF.

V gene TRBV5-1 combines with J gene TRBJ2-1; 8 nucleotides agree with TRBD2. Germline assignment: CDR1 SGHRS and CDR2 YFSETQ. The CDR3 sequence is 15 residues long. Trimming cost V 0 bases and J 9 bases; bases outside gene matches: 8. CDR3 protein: CASSLGGLVGSEQFF. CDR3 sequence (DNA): TGCGCCAGCAGCTTGGGGGGACTAGTCGGGTCTGAGCAGTTCTTC.

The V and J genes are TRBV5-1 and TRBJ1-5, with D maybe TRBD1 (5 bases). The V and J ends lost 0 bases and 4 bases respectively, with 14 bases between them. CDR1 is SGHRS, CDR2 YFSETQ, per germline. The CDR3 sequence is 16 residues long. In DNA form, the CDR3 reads TGCGCCAGCAGCTTGGATGGGGGGTTGGGAAATCAGCCCCAGCATTTT. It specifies CASSLDGGLGNQPQHF.

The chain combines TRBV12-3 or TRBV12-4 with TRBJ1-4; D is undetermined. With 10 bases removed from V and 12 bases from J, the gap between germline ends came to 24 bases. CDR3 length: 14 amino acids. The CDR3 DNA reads TGTGCCACCCGACGGGAGGCTGTTTTGGAAGAACTGTTTTTT. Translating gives CATRREAVLEELFF.

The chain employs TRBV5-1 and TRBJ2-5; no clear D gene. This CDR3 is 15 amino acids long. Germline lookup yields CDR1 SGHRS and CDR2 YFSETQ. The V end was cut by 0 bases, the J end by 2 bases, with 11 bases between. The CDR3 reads CASSLDVGSQETQYF. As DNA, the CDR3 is TGCGCCAGCAGCTTGGACGTCGGATCACAAGAGACCCAGTACTTC.

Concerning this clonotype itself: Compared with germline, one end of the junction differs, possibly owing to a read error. CDR3 in DNA: TGCGCCAGCAGCTTGGAGGGGACAGGGGGCTTCTATGACTACACCTTC. Translated, it gives CASSLEGTGGFYDYTF. The J gene is TRBJ1-2, the V gene TRBV5-1; 12 positions match TRBD1. This CDR3 comprises 16 residues. CDR1 is SGHRS, CDR2 YFSETQ, per germline.

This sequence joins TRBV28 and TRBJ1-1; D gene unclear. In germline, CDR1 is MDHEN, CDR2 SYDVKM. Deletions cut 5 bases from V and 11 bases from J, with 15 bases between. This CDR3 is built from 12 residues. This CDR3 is CASSPWTSGAFF. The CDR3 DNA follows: TGTGCCAGCAGTCCCTGGACCTCCGGGGCTTTCTTT. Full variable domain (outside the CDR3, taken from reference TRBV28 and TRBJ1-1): DVKVTQSSRYLVKRTGEKVFLECVQDMDHENMFWYRQDPGLGLRLIYFSYDVKMKEKGDIPEGYSVSREKKERFSLILESASTNQTSMYLCASSPWTSGAFFGQGTRLTVV.

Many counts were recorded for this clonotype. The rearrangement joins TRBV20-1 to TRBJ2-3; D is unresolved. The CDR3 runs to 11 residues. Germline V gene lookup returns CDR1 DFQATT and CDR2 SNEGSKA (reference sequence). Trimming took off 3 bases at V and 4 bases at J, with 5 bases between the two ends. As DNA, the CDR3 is TGCAGTGCTAGGCGTGCAGATACGCAGTATTTT. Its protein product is CSARRADTQYF.

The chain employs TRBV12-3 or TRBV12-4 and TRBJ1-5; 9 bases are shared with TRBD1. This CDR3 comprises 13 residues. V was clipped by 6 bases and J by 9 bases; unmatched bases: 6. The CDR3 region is CASRLDRGWPQHF. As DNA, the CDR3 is TGTGCCAGCAGGTTGGACAGGGGATGGCCCCAGCATTTT.

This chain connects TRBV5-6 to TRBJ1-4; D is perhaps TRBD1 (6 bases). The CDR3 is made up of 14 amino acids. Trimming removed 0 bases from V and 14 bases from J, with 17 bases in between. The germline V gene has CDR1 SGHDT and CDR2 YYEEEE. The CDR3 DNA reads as TGTGCCAGCAGCTTGGCCGACAGGTCAATTTCTCTGTTTTTT. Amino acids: CASSLADRSISLFF.

This CDR3 is CASSQDLRAGSFYEQYV. CDR3 in DNA: TGTGCCAGCAGCCAAGATCTTCGGGCGGGATCATTCTACGAGCAGTACGTC. The gene calls are TRBV3-1 and TRBJ2-4; D possibly corresponds to TRBD2 (6 bases). The end of the DNA is better explained by TRBJ2-7, so the J call may be wrong. CDR1 is LGHDT, CDR2 YNNKEL, per germline (reference sequence). The CDR3 extends over 17 amino acids.

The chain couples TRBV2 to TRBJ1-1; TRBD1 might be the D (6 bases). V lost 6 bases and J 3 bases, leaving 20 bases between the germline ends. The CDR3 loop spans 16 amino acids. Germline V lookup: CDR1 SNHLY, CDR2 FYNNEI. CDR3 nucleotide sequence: TGTGCCAGCAGCGCCGCGCAGGGGTCGGATTACACTGAAGCTTTCTTT. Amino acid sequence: CASSAAQGSDYTEAFF.

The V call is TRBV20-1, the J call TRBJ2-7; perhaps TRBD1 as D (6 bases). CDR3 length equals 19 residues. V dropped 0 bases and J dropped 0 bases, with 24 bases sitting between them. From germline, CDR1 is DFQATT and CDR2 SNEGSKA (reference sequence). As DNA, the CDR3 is TGCAGTGCTAGAGATCAAAGGGTAGCCGGCAGGGGCAACTCCTACGAGCAGTACTTC. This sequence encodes CSARDQRVAGRGNSYEQYF.